These 27 T cell receptor beta chains originate from one sample sequenced in a study of beta chain features in type 1 diabetes. As every portion of the isolated RNA was reverse transcribed, the sequencing read expressed TCRB transcripts. Measured with immunoSEQ multiplex PCR; TCRdb has only the in-frame clones, and not every one. The sample lists roughly 170,000 clones; around 13% were seen once. Sequences were obtained from central memory CD4+ T cells from blood. These receptors all come from a woman under 30 in good health.

This clone has only a few counts. This chain connects TRBV6-6 to TRBJ1-5, with D unresolved. This CDR3 comprises 14 residues. Trimming pared 3 bases from V and 6 bases from J, leaving 12 bases between. Germline V gene lookup returns CDR1 MNHNY and CDR2 SVGAGI (reference sequence). This CDR3 is CASSYSQDRQPQHF. DNA for the CDR3: TGTGCCAGCAGTTATTCTCAGGATCGTCAGCCCCAGCATTTT.

The chain uses TRBV15 and TRBJ2-1; D not resolved. V lost 3 bases and J 6 bases, leaving 3 bases between the germline ends. This CDR3 spans 11 amino acids. Germline V gene lookup returns CDR1 LNHNV and CDR2 YYDKDF (reference sequence). CDR3 DNA: TGTGCCACCAGCAGCCGCAATGAGCAGTTCTTC. Amino acid sequence: CATSSRNEQFF.

This clone was seen a handful of times. J is TRBJ2-1 and V is TRBV6-5, with D unresolved. The CDR3 runs to 13 residues. V lost 10 bases and J 7 bases, leaving 17 bases between the germline ends. Germline assignment: CDR1 MNHEY and CDR2 SVGAGI. CDR3 sequence: CATQTRNRNEQFF. Written as DNA, the CDR3 is TGTGCCACCCAGACAAGGAATAGGAATGAGCAGTTCTTC.

In this sample, this clone turned up a few times. V is TRBV5-1 and J is TRBJ2-1; possible D gene TRBD1, 5 bases. Looked up from germline, CDR1 is SGHRS and CDR2 is YFSETQ. The CDR3 spans 15 residues. Trimming shortened V by 3 bases and J by 7 bases, and 17 bases separated the two germline ends. The CDR3, as DNA: TGCGCCAGCAGCTCAACCCGACAGTCTACAAATGAGCAGTTCTTC. Translated, it gives CASSSTRQSTNEQFF.

In the case of this clone: This CDR3 is also generated by other DNA sequences in the sample. The chain has TRBV7-9 and TRBJ1-3, with D uncertain. The V end was cut by 4 bases, the J end by 1 base, with 8 bases between. The germline V gene encodes CDR1 SEHNR and CDR2 FQNEAQ (reference sequence). The CDR3 has 14 amino acids. CDR3 DNA sequence: TGTGCCAGCAGCTCACTGGAGTCTGGAAACACCATATATTTT. It specifies CASSSLESGNTIYF. Supplemented by reference TRBV7-9 and TRBJ1-3, the full variable domain reads DTGVSQNPRHKITKRGQNVTFRCDPISEHNRLYWYRQTLGQGPEFLTYFQNEAQLEKSRLLSDRFSAERPKGSFSTLEIQRTEQGDSAMYLCASSSLESGNTIYFGEGSWLTVV.

There are a few counts of this clone. J is TRBJ1-4 and V is TRBV7-9; 9 bases fit TRBD1. The germline V gene has CDR1 SEHNR and CDR2 FQNEAQ (reference sequence). This CDR3 region has 14 residues. With V trimmed by 5 bases and J by 8 bases, 6 bases remained unmatched. The CDR3 DNA sequence: TGTGCCAGCAGCCCGGACAGGGGAGGGGAAAAACTGTTTTTT. Encoded protein: CASSPDRGGEKLFF.

The chain is built from TRBV28 and TRBJ2-1; TRBD2 agrees at 7 bases. This CDR3 comprises 17 residues. The V gene's germline CDR1 is MDHEN and CDR2 SYDVKM. J gave up 6 bases and V 2 bases, and 13 bases lay outside the gene matches. CDR3 region: CASSLIRGGRGSNEQFF. For the CDR3, the DNA is TGTGCCAGCAGTTTAATTCGTGGCGGGAGAGGAAGCAATGAGCAGTTCTTC. Combining the CDR3 with reference TRBV28 and TRBJ2-1 gives the whole variable domain DVKVTQSSRYLVKRTGEKVFLECVQDMDHENMFWYRQDPGLGLRLIYFSYDVKMKEKGDIPEGYSVSREKKERFSLILESASTNQTSMYLCASSLIRGGRGSNEQFFGPGTRLTVL.

This clone was picked up many times. The rearrangement joins TRBV7-2 to TRBJ2-2, with no clear D. V was pared by 1 base and J by 2 bases, with 8 bases between. There are 15 residues in the CDR3. Germline CDR1 is SGHTA and CDR2 is FQGNSA. The CDR3 region has the DNA TGTGCCAGCAGCTTAGGGCCCTTCAACACCGGGGAGCTGTTTTTT. Its protein product is CASSLGPFNTGELFF. The entire variable domain, with the rest obtained from reference TRBV7-2 and TRBJ2-2, is as follows: GAGVSQSPSNKVTEKGKDVELRCDPISGHTALYWYRQSLGQGLEFLIYFQGNSAPDKSGLPSDRFSAERTGGSVSTLTIQRTQQEDSAVYLCASSLGPFNTGELFFGEGSRLTVL.

This clone was seen a handful of times. This chain uses TRBV5-1 with TRBJ2-5; 7 nucleotides align to TRBD1. Germline CDR1 is SGHRS and CDR2 is YFSETQ. The CDR3 extends over 16 amino acids. The V gene end was trimmed by 0 bases and the J gene end by 5 bases; junction bases not matched to a gene: 10. The CDR3 loop reads CASSLGSQGVVETQYF. DNA of the CDR3: TGCGCCAGCAGCTTGGGGTCCCAGGGGGTCGTGGAGACCCAGTACTTC.

This sequence joins TRBV29-1 and TRBJ2-6; TRBD1 matches 8 bases. Per the germline V gene, CDR1 is SQVTM and CDR2 is ANQGSEA. This CDR3 has 13 amino acids. The junction had 2 bases not matched to a gene; V was cut back by 7 bases and J by 3 bases. The CDR3 here is CSATGVGANVLTF. CDR3 nucleotides: TGCAGCGCGACAGGGGTTGGGGCCAACGTCCTGACTTTC. The complete variable domain, with remaining parts taken from reference TRBV29-1 and TRBJ2-6, reads SAVISQKPSRDICQRGTSLTIQCQVDSQVTMMFWYRQQPGQSLTLIATANQGSEATYESGFVIDKFPISRPNLTFSTLTVSNMSPEDSSIYLCSATGVGANVLTFGAGSRLTVL.

Remarks on this clone: An end of the junction does not agree with germline; a read error may underlie this. The chain links TRBV10-3 to TRBJ2-7, with D tentatively TRBD2 (5 bases). Germline values: CDR1 ENHRY, CDR2 SYGVKD. The CDR3 spans 18 residues. The CDR3 DNA sequence: TGTGCCAGCAGTGAAAGGTCTTACTGGGCCACTAGCTCCTACGAGCAGTACTTC. Its translation is CASSERSYWATSSYEQYF.

CDR3 loop: CASSDRAAKNIQYF. As DNA, the CDR3 is TGTGCCAGCAGCGACAGGGCTGCCAAAAACATTCAGTACTTC. This chain uses TRBV7-2 with TRBJ2-4; TRBD1 matches 7 bases. V gave up 5 bases and J gave up 1 base; unmatched junction bases: 2. The CDR3 runs to 14 residues. Germline V gives CDR1 SGHTA, CDR2 FQGNSA.

The chain carries TRBV18 and TRBJ2-1; 11 positions match TRBD2. V shed 2 bases and J 8 bases; nucleotides not matched to a gene: 8. Germline V gene lookup returns CDR1 KGHSH and CDR2 LQKENI. The CDR3 extends over 16 amino acids. The CDR3 spells CASSPYTSGRWDEQFF. The CDR3 nucleotides are TGTGCCAGCTCACCATATACTAGCGGGAGATGGGATGAGCAGTTCTTC.

This clone was seen a handful of times. CDR3 coding DNA: TGTGCCAGCAGCTTAATGACAGGGGGAGGCTACACCTTC. Amino acids: CASSLMTGGGYTF. The rearrangement uses TRBV7-9 and TRBJ1-2; 9 bases fit TRBD1. Germline CDR1 is SEHNR and CDR2 is FQNEAQ (reference sequence). CDR3 size: 13 residues. After removal of 2 bases from V and 8 bases from J, the junction contained 3 bases not matched to a gene.

The chain links TRBV30 to TRBJ1-1; TRBD1 aligns across 7 bases. Per the germline V gene, CDR1 is GTSNPN and CDR2 is SVGIG (reference sequence). This CDR3 is built from 13 residues. With V trimmed by 4 bases and J by 0 bases, 2 bases remained unmatched. DNA of the CDR3: TGTGCCTGGAACACAGGGGTGAACACTGAAGCTTTCTTT. Translating it yields CAWNTGVNTEAFF. Full variable domain (missing parts from reference TRBV30 and TRBJ1-1): SQTIHQWPATLVQPVGSPLSLECTVEGTSNPNLYWYRQAAGRGLQLLFYSVGIGQISSEVPQNLSASRPQDRQFILSSKKLLLSDSGFYLCAWNTGVNTEAFFGQGTRLTVV.

V is TRBV11-2 and J is TRBJ2-1, with D perhaps matching TRBD2 (5 bases). The CDR3 totals 13 residues. V was trimmed by 5 bases and J by 7 bases, leaving 12 bases between them. Germline V gives CDR1 SGHAT, CDR2 FQNNGV. CDR3 sequence: CASSQRSQNEQFF. The CDR3 DNA reads TGTGCCAGCAGCCAGCGGTCCCAAAATGAGCAGTTCTTC.

The table lists this clone with a few counts. The CDR3 DNA follows: TGTGCCAGCAGTGAGGAGGGGTCCCCTACTCAGCCCCAGCATTTT. It codes for CASSEEGSPTQPQHF. V usage is TRBV2 and J usage is TRBJ1-5, with D possibly matching TRBD1 (5 bases). Germline loops: CDR1 SNHLY, CDR2 FYNNEI. The CDR3 contains 15 residues. The germline V and J ends were trimmed by 3 bases and 6 bases, with 15 bases remaining between them.

The chain carries TRBV4-3 and TRBJ2-7, with 7 nucleotides matching TRBD1. Germline-derived CDR1 and CDR2 are LGHNA and YSLEER. This CDR3 is built from 15 residues. V lost 5 bases to trimming and J lost 3 bases; unmatched junction nucleotides: 10. The chain's CDR3 is CASSYKFGTDYEQYF. CDR3 DNA sequence: TGCGCCAGCAGCTATAAATTTGGGACAGACTACGAGCAGTACTTC.

The chain is built from TRBV28 and TRBJ2-5; possibly TRBD2 for D (6 bases). Trimming shortened V by 5 bases and J by 2 bases, and 15 bases separated the two germline ends. The CDR3 is 15 amino acids. CDR1 and CDR2 (germline): MDHEN, SYDVKM. The CDR3 nucleotides read TGTGCCAGCAGTCCCCTGATGCGGGGACAAGAGACCCAGTACTTC. Protein sequence: CASSPLMRGQETQYF. Looking up the rest from reference TRBV28 and TRBJ2-5 gives the full variable domain: DVKVTQSSRYLVKRTGEKVFLECVQDMDHENMFWYRQDPGLGLRLIYFSYDVKMKEKGDIPEGYSVSREKKERFSLILESASTNQTSMYLCASSPLMRGQETQYFGPGTRLLVL.

The table lists this clone with a few counts. The chain links TRBV30 to TRBJ2-2; 10 nucleotides match TRBD1. CDR3 length: 14 amino acids. Germline V gene data show CDR1 as GTSNPN and CDR2 as SVGIG (reference sequence). With 2 bases clipped from V and 7 bases from J, the junction kept 4 bases outside the gene matches. Written as DNA, the CDR3 is TGTGCCTGGAGTTTTGGGACAGGGGACGGGGAGCTGTTTTTT. The encoded protein is CAWSFGTGDGELFF.

This clone was picked up a small number of times. CDR3 protein: CASSMEKVETQYF. The CDR3, as DNA: TGTGCCAGTAGTATGGAGAAGGTGGAGACCCAGTACTTC. The chain couples TRBV19 to TRBJ2-5, with D unclear. V lost 3 bases and J lost 5, with 10 bases in between. Germline V lookup: CDR1 LNHDA, CDR2 SQIVND (reference sequence). CDR3 size: 13 residues.

CDR3 bases: TGTGCCAGCAGGCTAGCGGGAGGTAACGAGCAGTACTTC. The encoded protein is CASRLAGGNEQYF. The rearrangement joins TRBV27 to TRBJ2-7; 11 positions agree with TRBD2. Germline loops: CDR1 MNHEY, CDR2 SMNVEV (reference sequence). The V gene end was trimmed by 6 bases and the J gene end by 5 bases; junction bases not matched to a gene: 3. This CDR3 has 13 residues.

This chain uses TRBV28 with TRBJ2-7; D may be TRBD2 (5 bases). V shed 6 bases and J shed 1 base, with 16 bases lying between them. CDR3 size: 15 residues. Germline values: CDR1 MDHEN, CDR2 SYDVKM. The CDR3 here is CASSWNGLRSYEQYF. The CDR3 DNA follows: TGTGCCAGCAGCTGGAACGGACTCCGGTCCTACGAGCAGTACTTC.

This chain connects TRBV4-1 to TRBJ2-7, with 10 bases that match TRBD2. Germline V gene sequence: CDR1 MGHRA, CDR2 YSYEKL. This CDR3 region has 14 residues. Trimming took 6 bases from V and 0 from J; bases not matched to a gene: 2. The DNA of the CDR3 is TGCGCCAGCAGTACTAGCGGGGACTCCTACGAGCAGTACTTC. This gives the protein CASSTSGDSYEQYF.

There are a few counts of this clone. This sequence joins TRBV4-2 and TRBJ1-2; no firm D call. Germline values: CDR1 LGHNA, CDR2 YNFKEQ. The CDR3 length is 12 residues. V lost 4 bases, J lost 2 bases, and 5 bases lay in between. The CDR3 region is CASSPTNYGYTF. The DNA of the CDR3 is TGTGCCAGCAGCCCTACCAACTATGGCTACACCTTC.

V and J are TRBV28 and TRBJ2-3; the match to TRBD1 covers 12 bases. The ends lost 7 bases at V and 7 bases at J; junction bases unmatched: 9. The CDR3 length is 15 residues. Germline V gene lookup returns CDR1 MDHEN and CDR2 SYDVKM. The CDR3 sequence: CASTSGTGGFNTQYF. The CDR3 coding sequence is TGTGCCAGCACCTCCGGGACAGGGGGCTTCAATACGCAGTATTTT.

The V and J genes are TRBV15 and TRBJ1-4; D perhaps matches TRBD1 (6 bases). The CDR3 is 16 amino acids. V shed 0 bases and J shed 7 bases, with 15 bases lying between them. Germline V gene data show CDR1 as LNHNV and CDR2 as YYDKDF (reference sequence). The CDR3 here is CATSRDHTGTGEKLFF. The DNA of the CDR3 is TGTGCCACCAGCAGAGATCATACAGGGACGGGTGAAAAACTGTTTTTT.